A single sample is the source of the 27 T cell receptor beta chains below, sequenced in a study of blood T cell repertoires in COVID-19. Here immunoSEQ multiplex PCR was the method, and the copy in TCRdb shows in-frame clones only, minus some. The table records more than 85,000 clones, about 90% of them present only once. Sequencing was done on a sample of peripheral blood. These receptors originate from a human donor in a cohort sampled during active COVID-19.

The gene calls are TRBV25-1 and TRBJ1-5, with a weak D call TRBD1 (6 bases). Germline V gene sequence: CDR1 MGHDK, CDR2 SYGVNS. The CDR3 spans 13 residues. Trimming removed 6 bases from V and 5 bases from J, with 11 bases in between. The CDR3 region has the DNA TGTGCCAGCAGCCGAGGGGGTGATCAGCCCCAGCATTTT. Translating it yields CASSRGGDQPQHF.

The DNA for the CDR3 is TGTGCCAGCAGCCAAGGGACAGGGCCCCAAGGCATTCAGTACTTC. Protein sequence: CASSQGTGPQGIQYF. The V gene is TRBV3-1 (or the pseudogene TRBV3-2), the J gene TRBJ2-4, with 8 bases lining up with TRBD1. The germline CDR1 and CDR2 sequences are LGHDT and YNNKEL (reference sequence). Trimming removed 1 base from V and 9 bases from J; junction bases left unmatched: 8. The CDR3 runs 15 residues.

The chain joins TRBV27 to TRBJ2-1; 9 bases match TRBD2. This CDR3 is built from 16 residues. J gave up 8 bases and V 7 bases, and 15 bases lay outside the gene matches. Germline V gives CDR1 MNHEY, CDR2 SMNVEV (reference sequence). The CDR3 region has the DNA TGTGCCAGCAACACCTTTGCGGGGGGGCCTGTTGATGAGCAGTTCTTC. It encodes CASNTFAGGPVDEQFF.

The chain is built from TRBV3-1 (or the pseudogene TRBV3-2) and TRBJ1-5; no reliable D call. The CDR3 is 13 residues long. Germline CDR1 LGHDT, CDR2 YNNKEL (reference sequence). V was pared by 8 bases and J by 5 bases, with 13 bases between. CDR3: CASGFGVDQPQHF. For the CDR3, the DNA is TGTGCCAGCGGCTTCGGAGTAGATCAGCCCCAGCATTTT.

The CDR3: CAWSGGDSGKKLFF. CDR3 in DNA: TGTGCCTGGAGTGGGGGCGACAGTGGGAAGAAACTGTTTTTT. This chain links TRBV30 with TRBJ1-4; a weak D match, TRBD1 (5 bases). The V gene's germline CDR1 is GTSNPN and CDR2 SVGIG (reference sequence). This CDR3 contains 14 residues. The V gene lost 1 base and the J gene lost 11 bases, with 17 bases spanning the gap.

This chain uses TRBV4-1 with TRBJ2-1; D possibly corresponds to TRBD2 (6 bases). The germline V gene encodes CDR1 MGHRA and CDR2 YSYEKL. With 1 base removed from V and 7 bases from J, the gap between germline ends came to 11 bases. This CDR3 is 14 amino acids long. The CDR3 loop is CASSQGLARNEQFF. CDR3 nucleotides: TGCGCCAGCAGCCAAGGGCTAGCGAGGAATGAGCAGTTCTTC.

The gene calls are TRBV14 and TRBJ2-7; 10 nucleotides agree with TRBD1. The CDR3 is 16 amino acids. Germline CDR1 and CDR2: SGHDN and FVKESK. V lost 4 bases and J lost 2; bases outside the gene matches: 8. The CDR3 sequence: CASSPMDRGFPYEQYF. The CDR3 DNA follows: TGTGCCAGCAGCCCAATGGACAGGGGGTTCCCCTACGAGCAGTACTTC.

This rearrangement joins TRBV9 to TRBJ1-6; TRBD1 agrees at 7 bases. The germline V gene has CDR1 SGDLS and CDR2 YYNGEE. CDR3 length: 14 amino acids. V lost 7 bases, J lost 7 bases, and 8 bases stayed unmatched. CDR3 bases: TGTGCCAGCGCCCCGTCAGGGGGAAATTCACCCCTCCACTTT. Residues: CASAPSGGNSPLHF. Variable domain in full (rest from reference TRBV9 and TRBJ1-6): DSGVTQTPKHLITATGQRVTLRCSPRSGDLSVYWYQQSLDQGLQFLIQYYNGEERAKGNILERFSAQQFPDLHSELNLSSLELGDSALYFCASAPSGGNSPLHFGNGTRLTVT.

The chain links TRBV19 to TRBJ2-3, with a weak D call TRBD1 (5 bases). V was shortened by 3 bases and J by 7 bases, with 8 bases between the two germline ends. The CDR3 sequence is 12 residues long. From germline, CDR1 is LNHDA and CDR2 SQIVND (reference sequence). The CDR3 bases are TGTGCCAGTAGTATGGACAAATATACGCAGTATTTT. This gives the protein CASSMDKYTQYF.

The chain combines TRBV19 with TRBJ1-4; the D is unclear. CDR3 size: 15 residues. The germline V gene encodes CDR1 LNHDA and CDR2 SQIVND (reference sequence). Trimming shortened V by 3 bases and J by 7 bases, and 15 bases separated the two germline ends. This CDR3 reads CASSISVRSVEKLFF. The CDR3 DNA is TGTGCCAGTAGTATCAGCGTTCGCTCCGTTGAAAAACTGTTTTTT.

This clone was seen only once. The chain has TRBV18 and TRBJ1-5; tentatively, D is TRBD1 (5 bases). Trimming removed 3 bases from V and 0 bases from J, with 18 bases in between. From germline, CDR1 is KGHSH and CDR2 LQKENI. This CDR3 comprises 18 residues. Here the CDR3 DNA reads TGTGCCAGCTCACCGTCCCAGGGCGTCCAGGGTAGCAATCAGCCCCAGCATTTT. Translated, it gives CASSPSQGVQGSNQPQHF.

The chain joins TRBV9 to TRBJ1-5, with D possibly being TRBD1 (5 bases). Trimming cost V 0 bases and J 0 bases, with 7 bases left between them. The length of the CDR3 is 15 residues. The germline V gene has CDR1 SGDLS and CDR2 YYNGEE. CDR3 in amino acids: CASSVEGYSNQPQHF. The DNA of the CDR3 is TGTGCCAGCAGCGTAGAGGGGTATAGCAATCAGCCCCAGCATTTT.

CDR3 DNA: TGTGCCAGCAGCCCGGGGACAGGGGTATTCGATGAGCAGTTCTTC. Protein sequence: CASSPGTGVFDEQFF. The chain carries TRBV7-9 and TRBJ2-1; the match to TRBD1 covers 10 bases. Looked up from germline, CDR1 is SEHNR and CDR2 is FQNEAQ (reference sequence). This CDR3 comprises 15 residues. Trimming at V came to 5 bases and at J to 8 bases, leaving 9 bases not matched to a gene.

A few counts support this clone. The chain joins TRBV24-1 to TRBJ2-1; D is possibly TRBD2 (7 bases). Trimming removed 3 bases at V and 7 bases at J, with 21 bases between. The germline V gene has CDR1 KGHDR and CDR2 SFDVKD. There are 17 residues in the CDR3. Here the CDR3 reads CATSDVSGEGERNEQFF. The CDR3, as DNA: TGTGCCACCAGTGATGTGTCGGGGGAGGGGGAAAGAAATGAGCAGTTCTTC.

The chain is built from TRBV28 and TRBJ1-2; 12 nucleotides align to TRBD1. The CDR3 extends over 13 amino acids. V gave up 9 bases and J gave up 9 bases; unmatched junction bases: 8. Germline V gene data show CDR1 as MDHEN and CDR2 as SYDVKM. CDR3 nucleotides: TGTGCCAGTGCCGGGACAGGGGGCGTTAGCTACACCTTC. Encoded protein: CASAGTGGVSYTF.

The V and J genes are TRBV4-3 and TRBJ2-7; D uncertain. The CDR3 runs 15 residues. With 4 bases removed from V and 2 bases from J, the gap between germline ends came to 15 bases. The germline V gene has CDR1 LGHNA and CDR2 YSLEER. The DNA of the CDR3 is TGCGCCAGCAGCCCCAGGCCAGCCAATACCTACGAGCAGTACTTC. As protein: CASSPRPANTYEQYF.

The chain carries TRBV3-1 (or the pseudogene TRBV3-2) and TRBJ2-5; possible D gene TRBD1, 6 bases. Germline V gene data show CDR1 as LGHDT and CDR2 as YNNKEL (reference sequence). V shed 4 bases and J shed 4 bases, with 19 bases lying between them. The CDR3 totals 16 residues. This chain's CDR3 is CASSPAPRGWGETQYF. The CDR3 DNA follows: TGTGCCAGCAGCCCCGCCCCTAGGGGGTGGGGAGAGACCCAGTACTTC.

This chain uses TRBV10-3 with TRBJ2-2; D is ambiguous. V was trimmed by 5 bases and J by 5 bases, leaving 15 bases between them. Germline CDR1 reads ENHRY; CDR2 reads SYGVKD. The CDR3 is made up of 15 amino acids. This CDR3 is CAISPYSGQTGELFF. The DNA for the CDR3 is TGTGCCATCAGTCCTTACAGTGGGCAAACCGGGGAGCTGTTTTTT.

The rearrangement links TRBV5-4 to TRBJ2-1; tentative D call: TRBD2 (5 bases). V gave up 0 bases and J gave up 0 bases, with 10 bases separating them. Per the germline V gene, CDR1 is SGHNT and CDR2 is YYREEE (reference sequence). The CDR3 covers 16 residues. CDR3 coding DNA: TGTGCCAGCAGCTTGGACGGGGTACACTCCTACAATGAGCAGTTCTTC. Protein sequence: CASSLDGVHSYNEQFF.

The rearrangement links TRBV10-3 to TRBJ2-1; TRBD2 matches at 11 bases. The germline V gene has CDR1 ENHRY and CDR2 SYGVKD. This CDR3 is built from 16 residues. The V and J ends lost 8 bases and 3 bases, in that order; junction bases with no gene match: 9. CDR3 nucleotide sequence: TGTGCCATCCAATCTGGCGGGACTAGCGGCTACAATGAGCAGTTCTTC. This gives the protein CAIQSGGTSGYNEQFF.

The genes are TRBV6-2 or TRBV6-3 and TRBJ2-7; D unclear. CDR1 is MNHEY, CDR2 SVGEGT, per germline. CDR3 length: 15 residues. The V end lost 1 base, the J end lost 0 bases, and 10 bases lay between the germline ends. The CDR3 loop is CASSYLGLSSYEQYF. The CDR3 bases are TGTGCCAGCAGTTACTTGGGCCTGAGCTCCTACGAGCAGTACTTC.

This clone came up once. The rearrangement uses TRBV2 and TRBJ1-1, with TRBD1 identical over 7 bases. The J segment lost 5 bases and the V segment lost 5 bases, leaving 8 bases of the junction unmatched. This CDR3 region has 14 residues. Germline V gene lookup returns CDR1 SNHLY and CDR2 FYNNEI. The CDR3, as DNA: TGTGCCAGCAGTACGGTACAGGGGAGAACTGAAGCTTTCTTT. Its translation: CASSTVQGRTEAFF.

This clone was seen once. J is TRBJ1-1 and V is TRBV27; 10 nucleotides align to TRBD1. Germline CDR1 MNHEY, CDR2 SMNVEV (reference sequence). V shed 7 bases and J 5 bases; nucleotides not matched to a gene: 16. CDR3 length equals 17 residues. In DNA form, the CDR3 reads TGTGCCAGCACACTCTCCGGGACAGGGGTCGGGATGACTGAAGCTTTCTTT. It translates to CASTLSGTGVGMTEAFF.

This chain joins TRBV6-5 and TRBJ1-1; D remains ambiguous. The germline CDR1 and CDR2 sequences are MNHEY and SVGAGI. V lost 0 bases and J lost 1, with 6 bases in between. CDR3 length equals 14 residues. The CDR3 sequence: CASSYSAQNTEAFF. Here the CDR3 DNA reads TGTGCCAGCAGTTACTCGGCACAGAACACTGAAGCTTTCTTT.

The rearrangement uses TRBV7-9 and TRBJ1-3; D ambiguous. Trimming removed 0 bases from V and 4 bases from J, with 4 bases in between. Germline loops: CDR1 SEHNR, CDR2 FQNEAQ (reference sequence). This CDR3 spans 13 amino acids. For the CDR3, the DNA is TGTGCCAGCAGCTTAGCGGGCGGAAACACCATATATTTT. It yields the protein CASSLAGGNTIYF.

The rearrangement uses TRBV5-1 and TRBJ2-1; possibly TRBD1 for D (6 bases). The germline gives CDR1 SGHRS, CDR2 YFSETQ. V gave up 0 bases and J gave up 6 bases, with 7 bases separating them. The CDR3 covers 13 residues. The CDR3 is CASSLVGGNEQFF. As DNA, the CDR3 is TGCGCCAGCAGCTTGGTAGGGGGCAATGAGCAGTTCTTC.

V usage is TRBV2 and J usage is TRBJ2-7, with 7 bases matching TRBD1. The CDR3 has 15 amino acids. Germline-derived CDR1 and CDR2 are SNHLY and FYNNEI. With 6 bases clipped from V and 9 bases from J, the junction kept 17 bases outside the gene matches. The CDR3 reads CASREDRYSSTWQYF. The CDR3 DNA is TGTGCCAGCAGGGAGGACAGGTACTCTTCTACGTGGCAGTACTTC.